This T cell receptor beta chain was captured by sequencing in a study of early T cells in non-severe SARS-CoV-2 infection. Study background: Whole-blood bulk RNA, unsorted, was sequenced, and chains were unpaired.

Each single cDNA molecule received a unique molecular identifier. TCRdb re-analysed the 5' RACE reads in MiXCR, keeping a single row per CDR3 protein. The table shows tens of thousands of distinct CDR3 sequences, with about an eighth occurring only once. The CDR3 extends over 13 amino acids. CDR1 and CDR2 (germline): DFQATT, SNEGSKA (reference sequence). V lost 3 bases, J lost 10 bases, and 16 bases lay in between. Sequencing used whole blood. The source of this sequence is an adult who was a healthcare worker with PCR-confirmed SARS-CoV-2 infection or an uninfected control (not recorded which). The chain couples TRBV20-1 to TRBJ1-5; no clear D. The CDR3 spells CSASGRYSDPQHF. For the CDR3, the DNA is TGCAGTGCTAGCGGCAGATACAGCGACCCCCAGCATTTT.